The subject of this entry is one T cell receptor (beta chain). Assay: immunoSEQ multiplex PCR; the TCRdb copy retains only in-frame clones and omits some. Seen here are roughly 180,000 clones, 94% observed once, and the top ten hold 0.6% to 0.9%. This record comes from a study of blood T cell repertoires in COVID-19. The CDR3 has 12 residues. V was pared by 6 bases and J by 2 bases, with 7 bases between. The germline V gene encodes CDR1 WSHSY and CDR2 SAAADI. The chain recombines TRBV10-2 with TRBJ2-5, with D unresolved. The source material was peripheral blood. The TCR originated in a man aged 25-45 years with COVID-19, enrolled during active disease. The CDR3 loop reads CASSSEQETQYF. CDR3 nucleotides: TGCGCCAGCAGCTCAGAACAAGAGACCCAGTACTTC.